This T cell receptor beta chain was captured by sequencing in a study of T-cell memory formation after mild COVID-19. Study-level findings and limits: CD4+ clones that contracted lay mainly in CM and EM; CD8+ ones lay in EMRA.

Trimming cost V 3 bases and J 0 bases, with 10 bases left between them. The CDR3 sequence is 15 residues long. CDR1 is SGDLS and CDR2 is YYNGEE in the germline V gene. On this clonotype: Its specificity is not known.

From the 5' RACE reads, TCRdb called clonotypes with MiXCR, one entry per CDR3 protein. The table lists 400,000 to 500,000 distinct CDR3 sequences, approximately 24% of them singletons, with 7.5% to 10% in the top ten. This clonotype was obtained from an adult woman who had mild COVID-19 (a few samples of this study predate the infection). Cell type and time point are not known. This chain connects TRBV9 to TRBJ2-1, with D uncertain. The sequenced material came from PBMCs or a T cell subset sorted from them (not recorded which). The CDR3 DNA is TGTGCCAGCAGCGGATCTCAGAGCTCCTACAATGAGCAGTTCTTC. As protein: CASSGSQSSYNEQFF.